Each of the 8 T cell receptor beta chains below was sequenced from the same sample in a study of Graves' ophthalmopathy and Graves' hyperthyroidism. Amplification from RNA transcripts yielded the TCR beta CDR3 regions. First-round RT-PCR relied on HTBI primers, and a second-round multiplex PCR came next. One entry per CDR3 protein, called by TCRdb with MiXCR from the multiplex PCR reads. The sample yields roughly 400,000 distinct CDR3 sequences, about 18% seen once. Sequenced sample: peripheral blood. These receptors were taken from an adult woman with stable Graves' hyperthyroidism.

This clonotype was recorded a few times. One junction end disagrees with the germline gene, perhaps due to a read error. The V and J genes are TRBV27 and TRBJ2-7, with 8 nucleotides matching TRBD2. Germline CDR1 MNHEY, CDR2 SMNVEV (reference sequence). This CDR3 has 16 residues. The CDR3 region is CTSSFSLAGPGCEQYF. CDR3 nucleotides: TGTACCAGCAGTTTTTCGCTAGCGGGCCCTGGCTGCGAGCAGTACTTC.

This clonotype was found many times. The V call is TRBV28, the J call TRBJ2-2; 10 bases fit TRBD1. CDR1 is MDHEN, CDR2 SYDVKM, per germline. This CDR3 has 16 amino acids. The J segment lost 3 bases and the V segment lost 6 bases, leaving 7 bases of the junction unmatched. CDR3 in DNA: TGTGCCAGCAGCCTTCGGACAGGGGGGTACACCGGGGAGCTGTTTTTT. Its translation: CASSLRTGGYTGELFF.

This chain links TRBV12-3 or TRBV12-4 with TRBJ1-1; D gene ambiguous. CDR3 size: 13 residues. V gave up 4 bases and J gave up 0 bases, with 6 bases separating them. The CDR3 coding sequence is TGTGCCAGCAGTTCTAATATGAACACTGAAGCTTTCTTT. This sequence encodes CASSSNMNTEAFF.

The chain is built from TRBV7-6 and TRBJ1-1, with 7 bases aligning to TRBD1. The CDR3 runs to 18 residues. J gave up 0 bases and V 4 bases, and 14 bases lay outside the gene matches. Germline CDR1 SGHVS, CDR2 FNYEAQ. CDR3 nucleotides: TGTGCCAGCAGCTCTCCAGCCGAGACAGGGAGCCTGAACACTGAAGCTTTCTTT. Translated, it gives CASSSPAETGSLNTEAFF.

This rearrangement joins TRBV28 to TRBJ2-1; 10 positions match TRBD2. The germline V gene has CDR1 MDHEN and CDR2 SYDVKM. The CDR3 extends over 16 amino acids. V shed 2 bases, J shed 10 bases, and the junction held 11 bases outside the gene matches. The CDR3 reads CASSLAFLAGEIEQFF. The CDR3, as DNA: TGTGCCAGCAGTTTAGCGTTCCTAGCGGGAGAGATAGAGCAGTTCTTC. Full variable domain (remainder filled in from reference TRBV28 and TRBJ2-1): DVKVTQSSRYLVKRTGEKVFLECVQDMDHENMFWYRQDPGLGLRLIYFSYDVKMKEKGDIPEGYSVSREKKERFSLILESASTNQTSMYLCASSLAFLAGEIEQFFGPGTRLTVL.

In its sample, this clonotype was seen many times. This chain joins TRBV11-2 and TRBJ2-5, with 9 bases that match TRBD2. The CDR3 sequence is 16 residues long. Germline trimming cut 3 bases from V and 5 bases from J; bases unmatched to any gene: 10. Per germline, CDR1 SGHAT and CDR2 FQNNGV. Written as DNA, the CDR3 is TGTGCCAGCAGCTTTACATGGAGAGCGGGAGGTGAGACCCAGTACTTC. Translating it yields CASSFTWRAGGETQYF.

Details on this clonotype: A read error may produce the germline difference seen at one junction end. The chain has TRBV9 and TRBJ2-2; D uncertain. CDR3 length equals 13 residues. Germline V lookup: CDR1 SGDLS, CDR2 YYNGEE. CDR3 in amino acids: CDSSPRGTGELFF. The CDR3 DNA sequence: TGTGACAGCAGCCCCCGTGGGACCGGGGAGCTGTTTTTT.

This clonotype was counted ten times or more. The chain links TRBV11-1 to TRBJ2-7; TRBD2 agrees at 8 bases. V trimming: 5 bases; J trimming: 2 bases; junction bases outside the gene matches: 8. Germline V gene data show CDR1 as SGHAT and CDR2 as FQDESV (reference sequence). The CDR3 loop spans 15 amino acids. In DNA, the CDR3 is TGTGCCAGCAGCCCTACAGGGACTAGACCCTACGAGCAGTACTTC. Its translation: CASSPTGTRPYEQYF.